The sequence of this T cell receptor beta chain was determined in a study of cytomegalovirus exposure and HLA in healthy donors. Overall study: HLA-typed donors were the source of 86 million or so unique TCRs held in an early data release.

Notes on this clone: What it binds is not known.

General observations from the study: A missense DCLRE1C variant was associated with V- and J-gene trimming of TCR beta chains in a later analysis, and an independent cohort replicated the association. According to an earlier analysis, most TCR beta V segments yielded productive rearrangements about 87% or about 30% of the time. Follow-up analysis found HLA locus-dependent TCR association rates, highest for DRB1 and lowest for HLA-C.

J was trimmed by 15 bases and V by 1 base; bases with no gene match: 17. CDR1 is MGHRA, CDR2 YSYEKL, per germline. This CDR3 contains 16 residues. In the PCR, 60 Vbeta and 13 Jbeta primers were used. Method: immunoSEQ multiplex PCR; TCRdb's copy keeps in-frame clones and lacks some. The table records 170,000 or so clones, around 81% of them present only once. Sequencing input: PBMCs. The chain recombines TRBV4-1 with TRBJ2-1, with TRBD2 identical over 8 bases. The source of this sequence is a woman aged 25 to 39 in good health and CMV-seronegative. Here the CDR3 reads CASSQADLVVAGPPFF. CDR3 sequence (DNA): TGCGCCAGCAGCCAAGCAGATCTCGTGGTAGCGGGACCTCCGTTCTTC.